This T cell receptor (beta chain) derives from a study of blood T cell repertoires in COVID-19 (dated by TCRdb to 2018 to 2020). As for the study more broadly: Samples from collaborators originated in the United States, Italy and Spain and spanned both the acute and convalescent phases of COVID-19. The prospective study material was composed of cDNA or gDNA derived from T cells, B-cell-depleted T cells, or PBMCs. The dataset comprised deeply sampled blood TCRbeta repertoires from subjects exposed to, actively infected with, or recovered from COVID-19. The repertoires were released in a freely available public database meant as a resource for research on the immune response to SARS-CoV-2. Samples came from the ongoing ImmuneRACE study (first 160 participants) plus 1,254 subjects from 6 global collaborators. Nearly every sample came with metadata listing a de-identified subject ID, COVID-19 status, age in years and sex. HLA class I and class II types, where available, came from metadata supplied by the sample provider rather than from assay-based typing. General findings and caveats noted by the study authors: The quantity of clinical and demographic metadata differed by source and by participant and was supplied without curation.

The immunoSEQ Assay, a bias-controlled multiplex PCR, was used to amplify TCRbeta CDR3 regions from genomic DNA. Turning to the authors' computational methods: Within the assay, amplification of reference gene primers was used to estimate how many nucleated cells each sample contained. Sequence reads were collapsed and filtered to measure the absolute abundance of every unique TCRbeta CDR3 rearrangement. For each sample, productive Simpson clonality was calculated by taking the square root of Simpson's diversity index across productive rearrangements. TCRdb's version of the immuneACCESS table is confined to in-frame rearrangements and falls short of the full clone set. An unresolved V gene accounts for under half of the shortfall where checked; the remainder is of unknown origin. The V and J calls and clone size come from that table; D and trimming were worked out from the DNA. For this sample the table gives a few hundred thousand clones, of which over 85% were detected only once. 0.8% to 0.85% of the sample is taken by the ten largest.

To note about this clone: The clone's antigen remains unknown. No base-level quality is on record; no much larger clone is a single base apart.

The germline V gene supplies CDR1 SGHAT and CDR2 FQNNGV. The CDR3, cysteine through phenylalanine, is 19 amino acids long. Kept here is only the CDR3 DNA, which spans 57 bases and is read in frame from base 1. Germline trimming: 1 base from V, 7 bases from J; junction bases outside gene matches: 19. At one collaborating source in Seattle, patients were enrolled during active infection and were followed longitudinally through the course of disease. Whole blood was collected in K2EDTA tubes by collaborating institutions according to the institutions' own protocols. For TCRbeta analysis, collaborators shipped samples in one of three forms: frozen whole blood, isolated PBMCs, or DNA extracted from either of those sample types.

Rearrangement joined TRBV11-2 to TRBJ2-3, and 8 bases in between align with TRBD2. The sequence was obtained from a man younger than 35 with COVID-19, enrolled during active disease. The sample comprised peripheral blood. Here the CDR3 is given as CASSLVAPWTTSGSNTQYF. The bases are TGTGCCAGCAGCTTAGTCGCCCCCTGGACTACTAGCGGCTCAAATACGCAGTATTTT.